This TCR beta chain was profiled in a study of T cells after yellow fever vaccination. The CDR3 length is 14 residues. V lost 4 bases, J lost 2 bases, and 13 bases lay in between. Germline CDR1 is DFQATT and CDR2 is SNEGSKA (reference sequence). This clonotype was observed many times. TCRdb independently ran MiXCR on the 5' RACE reads; one entry per CDR3 protein. The sample shows about 360,000 distinct CDR3 sequences, more than 5.5% of them seen only once. V gene TRBV20-1 combines with J gene TRBJ2-3, with a possible D match to TRBD2 (5 bases). Here the sequenced sample was PBMCs, taken 5 days after the yellow fever booster vaccination. The receptor was derived from a man aged 25 to 45 who received the YFV17D yellow fever vaccine. Here the CDR3 reads CSAKVPAATDTQYF. CDR3 nucleotide sequence: TGCAGTGCTAAGGTCCCAGCGGCCACAGATACGCAGTATTTT.